This T cell receptor beta chain emerged from a study of shared clonotypes between healthy human individuals. The method was immunoSEQ multiplex PCR; TCRdb's version includes in-frame clones alone and lacks a portion of them. The sample has under 850,000 clones, roughly 72% seen once; the top ten hold around 1.8%. Germline V gene lookup returns CDR1 MDHEN and CDR2 SYDVKM. Trimming cost V 10 bases and J 7 bases; bases outside gene matches: 6. The CDR3 length is 12 residues. Recent vaccinations or acute infections were absent in the healthy HIV-negative adult donors. The study drew all its donors from Caucasian adults living in Nashville, Tennessee. A CD45RA+ naive subset and a CD45RA-negative memory subset were split from CD4+ cells.

The TCR sequence derives from a woman aged 25-40 years in good health. Sequencing was carried out using memory CD4+ T cells sorted from blood. Described subset: CD45RA-negative fraction. J is TRBJ1-2 and V is TRBV28; 10 bases line up with TRBD1. The CDR3 spells CAIPGQGSGYTF. CDR3 DNA: TGTGCCATCCCGGGACAGGGGTCTGGCTACACCTTC.